This T cell receptor (beta chain) was captured by sequencing in a study of control samples from healthy donors and cancer patients (TCRdb year 2020). CDR1 LGHNA and CDR2 YSLEER were looked up in the germline V gene. Including cysteine and phenylalanine, the CDR3 has 15 amino acids. Only the CDR3 portion is preserved as DNA: 45 bases, with reading frame beginning at the first base. Clipping removes 0 bases from V and 7 bases from J, with 9 as the unmatched junction base count. In the case of this clone: Its antigen is still unknown. Base quality data are lacking; no much larger clone is found one base away.

The receptor library was made with the immunoSEQ multiplex PCR assay. TCRdb carries this immuneACCESS record with in-frame sequences only. Its versions omit some clonotypes, under half of them owing to an unresolved V gene in the studies checked, with the rest unexplained. The sample contains 100,000 to 150,000 clones, 85% to 95% of them found a single time. The top ten clonotypes cover 0.58% of the sample. In this chain, TRBV4-3 is recombined with TRBJ2-7, with 7 junctional bases fitting TRBD2. The sequencing input was PBMCs. This receptor was obtained from a man older than 75 with head and neck cancer. The DNA reads as follows: TGCGCCAGCAGCCAAGATAGCGGGCAAACGAGGGAGCAGTACTTC. This translates into CASSQDSGQTREQYF.